The 9 T cell receptor beta chains in this list originate from one sample, sequenced in a study of blood T cells in healthy people across ages. Through a sample-barcoded 5' primer and a J-beta primer mix, a second PCR was run for roughly 6 to 12 cycles. From the 5' RACE reads, TCRdb called clonotypes with MiXCR, one entry per CDR3 protein. The table lists roughly 1,700,000 distinct CDR3 sequences, 28% of them singletons. Sample: blood. The receptors shown here come from a woman in her thirties in good health.

This clonotype was observed at least ten times. The V call is TRBV5-1, the J call TRBJ2-6; unclear D gene. The CDR3 is made up of 18 amino acids. V was shortened by 0 bases and J by 1 base, with 14 bases between the two germline ends. Germline-derived CDR1 and CDR2 are SGHRS and YFSETQ. This CDR3 reads CASSLGPGGPSGANVLTF. DNA of the CDR3: TGCGCCAGCAGCTTGGGGCCAGGCGGACCGTCTGGGGCCAACGTCCTGACTTTC.

This clonotype was picked up a small number of times. The rearrangement uses TRBV6-5 and TRBJ1-6; 7 positions match TRBD1. Germline assignment: CDR1 MNHEY and CDR2 SVGAGI. This CDR3 contains 15 residues. V dropped 2 bases and J dropped 7; count of bases not matched to a gene: 5. CDR3 in DNA: TGTGCCAGCAGTTACAGGGGGCCCCGGAATTCACCCCTCCACTTT. The encoded protein is CASSYRGPRNSPLHF.

This clonotype was observed a handful of times. This rearrangement joins TRBV5-1 to TRBJ2-7; 8 bases agree with TRBD1. The CDR3 has 14 residues. The junction had 10 bases not matched to a gene; V was cut back by 5 bases and J by 6 bases. Germline V gene lookup returns CDR1 SGHRS and CDR2 YFSETQ. The CDR3 region has the DNA TGCGCCAGCAGAGTGGACGGACAGGGCCTCGAGCAGTACTTC. This encodes CASRVDGQGLEQYF.

V is TRBV2 and J is TRBJ2-1; D remains ambiguous. The CDR3 is made up of 19 amino acids. The V gene's germline CDR1 is SNHLY and CDR2 FYNNEI. V was trimmed by 2 bases and J by 0 bases, leaving 20 bases between them. CDR3 sequence reads: CASSERPAQMRSSYNEQFF. In DNA, the CDR3 is TGTGCCAGCAGTGAAAGGCCAGCTCAAATGCGGAGCTCCTACAATGAGCAGTTCTTC.

The chain joins TRBV3-1 to TRBJ1-4, with a tentative D call TRBD1 (5 bases). CDR1 is LGHDT and CDR2 is YNNKEL in the germline V gene (reference sequence). The CDR3 sequence is 13 residues long. Deletions cut 4 bases from V and 10 bases from J, with 13 bases between. The CDR3 reads CASSRPTEGKLFF. The DNA for the CDR3 is TGTGCCAGCAGCCGCCCGACAGAGGGAAAACTGTTTTTT.

This clonotype occurred a few times. This rearrangement joins TRBV5-1 to TRBJ1-5, with D perhaps TRBD1 (5 bases). V was trimmed by 2 bases and J by 8 bases, leaving 20 bases between them. CDR1 and CDR2 (germline): SGHRS, YFSETQ. CDR3 length: 16 residues. As DNA, the CDR3 is TGCGCCAGCAGCTTAGGGGCTGTGGAGGGAGTGGAGCCCCAGCATTTT. As protein: CASSLGAVEGVEPQHF.

The chain links TRBV7-9 to TRBJ2-1; possibly TRBD2 for D (5 bases). Germline V CDR1 and CDR2: SEHNR, FQNEAQ (reference sequence). Trimming shortened V by 1 base and J by 7 bases, and 14 bases separated the two germline ends. This CDR3 is built from 15 residues. CDR3 in amino acids: CASSLGIGGQNEQFF. DNA of the CDR3: TGTGCCAGCAGCTTAGGTATAGGCGGGCAAAATGAGCAGTTCTTC.

This clonotype was counted at least ten times. V usage is TRBV7-3 and J usage is TRBJ2-6; no firm D call. The CDR3 runs to 15 residues. The V and J ends lost 5 bases and 0 bases respectively, with 8 bases between them. Germline assignment: CDR1 SGHTA and CDR2 FQGTGA. CDR3 in amino acids: CASSPGPSGANVLTF. CDR3 coding DNA: TGTGCCAGCAGCCCCGGCCCCTCTGGGGCCAACGTCCTGACTTTC.

The rearrangement links TRBV5-1 to TRBJ2-7; D possibly uses TRBD1 or TRBD2 (5 bases each). V was pared by 9 bases and J by 6 bases, with 19 bases between. The CDR3 is made up of 13 amino acids. Germline values: CDR1 SGHRS, CDR2 YFSETQ. The CDR3 DNA is TGCGCCAACAGACGGGACCTCCGGGGCGAGCAGTACTTC. This gives the protein CANRRDLRGEQYF.